This T cell receptor (beta chain) was retrieved from a study of blood T cell repertoires in COVID-19 (dated by TCRdb to 2019 to 2021). For the wider study: Samples covering the acute and convalescent phases of COVID-19 were provided by collaborators in the United States, Italy and Spain. The prospective study material was composed of cDNA or gDNA derived from T cells, B-cell-depleted T cells, or PBMCs. Subjects who had been exposed to COVID-19, were actively infected with it, or had recovered from it provided the deeply sampled blood TCRbeta repertoires that made up the dataset. The repertoires were made available in a free public database intended to serve as a resource for research on the immune response to SARS-CoV-2. The samples were drawn from the first 160 participants of the ongoing ImmuneRACE study and from 950 to 1,500 subjects provided by 6 global collaborators. Sample metadata almost always included a de-identified subject ID, COVID-19 status, age in years and sex. Where available, HLA class I and class II types were taken from metadata supplied by the sample provider and were not determined by assay-based typing. What the research found in general, with its limitations: How much clinical and demographic metadata was included differed by source and by participant, and the metadata was provided uncurated.

Of note for this clone: Its recognized antigen is unknown. It has no much larger one-base neighbor in the sample; base qualities were not kept.

Collaborating institutions collected whole blood in K2EDTA tubes following their own protocols. Collaborator samples were shipped for TCRbeta analysis as frozen whole blood, isolated PBMCs, or DNA extracted from either sample type. V and J lose 2 bases and 3 bases, and a span of 16 bases separates them. The germline V gene sets CDR1 to SGHDT and CDR2 to YYEEEE. The cysteine opens and the phenylalanine closes a CDR3 of 16 amino acids. The sequence is cut down to CDR3 DNA, 48 bases in frame from base 1. TCRbeta CDR3 regions were amplified from genomic DNA using the immunoSEQ Assay, a bias-controlled multiplex PCR. In the source study's methods: The number of nucleated cells in each sample was estimated by amplification of reference gene primers within the assay. To quantify the absolute abundance of each unique TCRbeta CDR3 rearrangement, sequence reads were collapsed and filtered. Productive Simpson clonality was computed per sample as the square root of Simpson's diversity index over productive rearrangements. TCRdb mirrors the immuneACCESS table, restricted to in-frame sequences. Some clones are absent from its copies; in checked studies, under half trace to an unresolved V gene, and the reason for the others is unknown. V, J and clone size reflect that table, while D and trimming were determined from the DNA. The sample table shows approximately 56,000 clones, and around 84% are seen once. The biggest ten clones account for roughly 13% of the sample.

The sequence links TRBV5-6 to TRBJ2-3; no confident D gene assignment can be made. The specimen was peripheral blood. The TCR originated in an elderly woman with acute or convalescent COVID-19. The nucleotide sequence reads as follows: TGTGCCAGCAGCTTACCGATCCCGGCCGGGACAGATACGCAGTATTTT. This codes for CASSLPIPAGTDTQYF.